Given below is one T cell receptor (beta chain) in context. Its antigen is not yet known. Within one base of it there is no much larger clone, and no base qualities were kept. The immunoSEQ Assay, a bias-controlled multiplex PCR, was used to amplify TCRbeta CDR3 regions from genomic DNA. The source study handled its data this way. Within the assay, amplification of reference gene primers was used to estimate how many nucleated cells each sample contained. Sequence reads were collapsed and filtered to measure the absolute abundance of every unique TCRbeta CDR3 rearrangement. Productive Simpson clonality was computed per sample as the square root of Simpson's diversity index over productive rearrangements. TCRdb re-hosts the immuneACCESS table, in-frame sequences only. Its copies lack some clones; in the studies checked, an unresolved V gene accounts for under half of them, and the cause for the rest is not known. The V and J calls and clone size were taken over from that table, and D and trimming were inferred from the DNA. Within this sample are around 65,000 clones, with 76% of them counted one time only. Of the sample, 6% to 7% falls within the top ten clones.

This sample stems from a study of blood T cell repertoires in COVID-19 (dated by TCRdb to about 2020). At the level of the whole study: Collaborator samples came from the United States, Italy and Spain and covered acute and convalescent phases of COVID-19. The prospective study material was composed of cDNA or gDNA derived from T cells, B-cell-depleted T cells, or PBMCs. Subjects who had been exposed to COVID-19, were actively infected with it, or had recovered from it provided the deeply sampled blood TCRbeta repertoires that made up the dataset. A freely available public database, intended as a resource for researchers studying the immune response to SARS-CoV-2, is where the repertoires were released. The samples were drawn from the first 160 participants of the ongoing ImmuneRACE study and from some 1,300 subjects provided by 6 global collaborators. A de-identified subject ID, COVID-19 status, age in years and sex were almost always included in the sample metadata. Where available, HLA class I and class II types were taken from metadata supplied by the sample provider and were not determined by assay-based typing. Beyond this particular receptor, the publication reports: The quantity of clinical and demographic metadata differed by source and by participant and was supplied without curation.

Collaborating institutions collected whole blood in K2EDTA tubes following their own protocols. Collaborator samples were shipped for TCRbeta analysis as frozen whole blood, isolated PBMCs, or DNA extracted from either sample type. The CDR3 holds 13 amino acids from the cysteine to the phenylalanine. Just the 39-base CDR3 DNA is kept, in frame starting at base 1. V drops 3 bases and J drops 1 base, leaving 6 bases in between. CDR1 and CDR2 are read off the germline V gene as SNHLY and FYNNEI. Source material: peripheral blood. This clonotype originated in a woman aged 45-59 years with active or convalescent COVID-19. In this chain, TRBV2 is recombined with TRBJ1-1; no D gene call is confident. The CDR3 here reads CASSDRRNTEAFF. The DNA sequence reads TGTGCCAGCAGTGATAGGAGGAACACTGAAGCTTTCTTT.